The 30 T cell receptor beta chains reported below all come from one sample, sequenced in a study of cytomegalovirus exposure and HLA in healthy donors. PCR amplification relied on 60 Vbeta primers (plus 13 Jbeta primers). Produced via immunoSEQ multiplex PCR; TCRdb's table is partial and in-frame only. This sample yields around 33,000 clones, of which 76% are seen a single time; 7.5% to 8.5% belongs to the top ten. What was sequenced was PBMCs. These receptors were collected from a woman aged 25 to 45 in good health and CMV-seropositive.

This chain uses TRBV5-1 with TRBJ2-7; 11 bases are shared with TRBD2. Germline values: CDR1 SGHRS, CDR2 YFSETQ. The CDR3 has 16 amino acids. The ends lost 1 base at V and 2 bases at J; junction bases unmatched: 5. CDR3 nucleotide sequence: TGCGCCAGCAGCTTGACTAGCGGGAGATCTCCCTACGAGCAGTACTTC. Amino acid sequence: CASSLTSGRSPYEQYF.

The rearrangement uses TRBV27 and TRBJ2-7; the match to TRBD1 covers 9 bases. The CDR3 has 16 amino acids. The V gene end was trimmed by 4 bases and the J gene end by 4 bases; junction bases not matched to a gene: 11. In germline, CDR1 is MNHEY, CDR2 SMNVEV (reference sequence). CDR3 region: CASSSSGTGFRYEQYF. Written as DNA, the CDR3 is TGTGCCAGCAGTTCCTCCGGGACAGGGTTTAGGTACGAGCAGTACTTC.

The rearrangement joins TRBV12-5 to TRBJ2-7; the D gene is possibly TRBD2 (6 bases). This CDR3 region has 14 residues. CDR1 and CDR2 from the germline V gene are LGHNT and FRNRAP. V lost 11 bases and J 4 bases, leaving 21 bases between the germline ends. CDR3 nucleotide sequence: TGTGCTTCGATGGTGGGGGGTCCCTTATACGAGCAGTACTTC. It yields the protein CASMVGGPLYEQYF.

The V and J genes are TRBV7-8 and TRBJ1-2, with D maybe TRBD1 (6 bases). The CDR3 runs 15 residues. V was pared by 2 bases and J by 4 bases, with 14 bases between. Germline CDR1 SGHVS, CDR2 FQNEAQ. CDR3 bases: TGTGCCAGCAGCTTATACCAGGGGCCGAGCTATGGCTACACCTTC. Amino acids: CASSLYQGPSYGYTF.

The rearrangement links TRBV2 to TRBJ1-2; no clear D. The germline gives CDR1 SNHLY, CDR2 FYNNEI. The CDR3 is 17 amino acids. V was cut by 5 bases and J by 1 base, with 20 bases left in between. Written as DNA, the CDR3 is TGTGCCAGCAGTCGAAGCGGAGGGCGAAGGGTTAACTATGGCTACACCTTC. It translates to CASSRSGGRRVNYGYTF.

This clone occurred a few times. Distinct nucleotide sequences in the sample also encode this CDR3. The CDR3, as DNA: TGTGCCAGCAGCTTAAAAGGGGCCTACGAGCAGTACTTC. It codes for CASSLKGAYEQYF. The chain couples TRBV7-9 to TRBJ2-7, with D perhaps matching TRBD1 (5 bases). The CDR3 is made up of 13 amino acids. CDR1 is SEHNR and CDR2 is FQNEAQ in the germline V gene (reference sequence). Trimming took off 2 bases at V and 2 bases at J, with 7 bases between the two ends.

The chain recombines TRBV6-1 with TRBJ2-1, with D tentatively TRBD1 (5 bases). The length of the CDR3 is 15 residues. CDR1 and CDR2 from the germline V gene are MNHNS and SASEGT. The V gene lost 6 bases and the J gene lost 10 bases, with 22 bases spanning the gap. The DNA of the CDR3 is TGTGCCAGCAGAAACCCTGGTGTGGGGCAACGCGAGCAGTTCTTC. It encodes CASRNPGVGQREQFF.

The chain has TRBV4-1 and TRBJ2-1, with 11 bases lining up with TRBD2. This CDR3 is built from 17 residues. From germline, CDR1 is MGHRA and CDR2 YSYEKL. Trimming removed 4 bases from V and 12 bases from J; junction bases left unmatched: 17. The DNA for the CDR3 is TGCGCCAGCAGCCCAAACCCCCGGGTAGCGGGGGGGCAGTGGCAGTTCTTC. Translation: CASSPNPRVAGGQWQFF.

The CDR3 region has the DNA TGTGCCAGCAGCTTCCCCTCCGGGGGGGCGGGTAATGAGCAGTTCTTC. Translated: CASSFPSGGAGNEQFF. This chain uses TRBV7-9 with TRBJ2-1; 8 bases map to TRBD2. CDR3 length: 16 residues. Germline V gene sequence: CDR1 SEHNR, CDR2 FQNEAQ (reference sequence). With 3 bases clipped from V and 7 bases from J, the junction kept 11 bases outside the gene matches.

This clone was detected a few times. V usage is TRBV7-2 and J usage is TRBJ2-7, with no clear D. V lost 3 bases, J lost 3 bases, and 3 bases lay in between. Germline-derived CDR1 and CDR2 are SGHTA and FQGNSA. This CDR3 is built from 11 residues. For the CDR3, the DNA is TGTGCCAGCAGCTTCCACTACGAGCAGTACTTC. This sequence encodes CASSFHYEQYF.

The CDR3 DNA is TGTGCCAGCACTGACACCGGAGTTAGCGGGAGGGCGTCCGAGCAGTACTTC. Protein product: CASTDTGVSGRASEQYF. The genes are TRBV7-9 and TRBJ2-7, with 11 bases fitting TRBD2. Losses at the gene ends were 7 bases for V and 6 bases for J; bases not matched to a gene: 17. The CDR3 contains 17 residues. Germline CDR1 reads SEHNR; CDR2 reads FQNEAQ (reference sequence).

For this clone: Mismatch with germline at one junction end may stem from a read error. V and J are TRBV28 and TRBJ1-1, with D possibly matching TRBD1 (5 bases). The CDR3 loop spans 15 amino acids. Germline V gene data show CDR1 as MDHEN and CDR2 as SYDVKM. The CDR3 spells CPSSSVGGPNTEAFF. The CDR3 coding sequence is TGTCCCAGCAGTTCCGTGGGGGGACCGAACACTGAAGCTTTCTTT.

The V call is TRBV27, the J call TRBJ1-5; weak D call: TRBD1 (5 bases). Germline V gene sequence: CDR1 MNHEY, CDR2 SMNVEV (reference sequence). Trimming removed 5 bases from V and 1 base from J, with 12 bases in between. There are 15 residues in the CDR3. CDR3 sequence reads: CASSHQGGSNQPQHF. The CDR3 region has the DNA TGTGCCAGCAGTCACCAGGGTGGGAGCAATCAGCCCCAGCATTTT.

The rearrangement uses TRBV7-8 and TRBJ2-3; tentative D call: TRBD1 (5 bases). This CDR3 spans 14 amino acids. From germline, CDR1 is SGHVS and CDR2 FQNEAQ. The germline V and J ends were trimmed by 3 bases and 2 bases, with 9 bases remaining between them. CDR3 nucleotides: TGTGCCAGCAGCTTTTCAGGGATCACAGATACGCAGTATTTT. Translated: CASSFSGITDTQYF.

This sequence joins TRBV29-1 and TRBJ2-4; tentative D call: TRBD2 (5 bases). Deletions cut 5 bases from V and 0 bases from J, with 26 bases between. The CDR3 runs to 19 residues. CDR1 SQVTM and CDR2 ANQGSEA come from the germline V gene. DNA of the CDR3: TGCAGCGTTATAGAGAGCGGACCGTGGGTTGGGGTAGCCAAAAACATTCAGTACTTC. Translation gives CSVIESGPWVGVAKNIQYF.

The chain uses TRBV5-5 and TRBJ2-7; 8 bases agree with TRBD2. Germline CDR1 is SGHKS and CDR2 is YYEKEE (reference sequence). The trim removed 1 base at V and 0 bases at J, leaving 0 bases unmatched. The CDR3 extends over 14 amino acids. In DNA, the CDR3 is TGTGCCAGCAGCTTGAGCGGGAGCTCCTACGAGCAGTACTTC. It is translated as CASSLSGSSYEQYF.

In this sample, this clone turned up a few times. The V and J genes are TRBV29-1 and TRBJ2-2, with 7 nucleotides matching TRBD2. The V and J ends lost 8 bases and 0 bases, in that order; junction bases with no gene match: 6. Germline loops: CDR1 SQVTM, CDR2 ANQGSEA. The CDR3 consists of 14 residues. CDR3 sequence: CSIMGGTNTGELFF. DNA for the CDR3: TGCAGCATCATGGGAGGGACGAACACCGGGGAGCTGTTTTTT.

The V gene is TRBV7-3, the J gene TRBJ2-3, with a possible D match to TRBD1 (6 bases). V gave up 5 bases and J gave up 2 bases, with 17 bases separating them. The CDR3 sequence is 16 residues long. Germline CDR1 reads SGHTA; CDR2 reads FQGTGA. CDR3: CASSGLTTGSTDTQYF. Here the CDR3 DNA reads TGTGCCAGCAGCGGCCTCACGACAGGTTCCACAGATACGCAGTATTTT.

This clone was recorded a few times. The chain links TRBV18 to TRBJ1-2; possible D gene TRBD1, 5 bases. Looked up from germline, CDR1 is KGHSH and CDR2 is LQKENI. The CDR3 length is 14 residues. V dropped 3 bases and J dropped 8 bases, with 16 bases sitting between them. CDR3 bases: TGTGCCAGCTCACCTTGGGACTCCTCATGGGGCTACACCTTC. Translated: CASSPWDSSWGYTF.

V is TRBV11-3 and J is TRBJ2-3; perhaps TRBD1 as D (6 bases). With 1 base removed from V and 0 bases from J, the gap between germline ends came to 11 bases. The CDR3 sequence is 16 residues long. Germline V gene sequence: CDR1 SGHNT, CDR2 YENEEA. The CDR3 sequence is CASSLGGTRSTDTQYF. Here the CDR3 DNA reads TGTGCCAGCAGCTTAGGGGGGACAAGAAGCACAGATACGCAGTATTTT.

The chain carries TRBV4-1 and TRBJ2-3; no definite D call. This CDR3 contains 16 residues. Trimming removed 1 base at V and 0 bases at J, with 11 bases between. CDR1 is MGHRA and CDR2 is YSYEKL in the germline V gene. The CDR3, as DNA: TGCGCCAGCAGCCAAGCACTGGTCCTGAGCACAGATACGCAGTATTTT. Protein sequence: CASSQALVLSTDTQYF.

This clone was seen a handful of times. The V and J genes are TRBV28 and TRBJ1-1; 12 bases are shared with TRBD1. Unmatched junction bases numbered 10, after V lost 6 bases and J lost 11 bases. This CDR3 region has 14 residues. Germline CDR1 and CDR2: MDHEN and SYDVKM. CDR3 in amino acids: CASRPGTGGLGAFF. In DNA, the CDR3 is TGTGCCAGCAGGCCCGGGACAGGGGGCCTTGGGGCTTTCTTT.

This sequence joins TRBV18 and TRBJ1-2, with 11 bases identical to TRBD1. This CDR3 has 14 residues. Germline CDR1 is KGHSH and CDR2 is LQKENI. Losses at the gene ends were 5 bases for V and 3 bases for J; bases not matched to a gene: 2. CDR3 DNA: TGTGCCAGCTCAGGGACAGGGGGTGACTATGGCTACACCTTC. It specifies CASSGTGGDYGYTF.

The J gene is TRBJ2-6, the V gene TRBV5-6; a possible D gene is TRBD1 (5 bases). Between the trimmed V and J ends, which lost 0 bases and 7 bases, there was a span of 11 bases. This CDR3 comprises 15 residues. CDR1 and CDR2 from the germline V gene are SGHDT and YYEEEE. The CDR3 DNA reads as TGTGCCAGCAGCTTGGGACAGAGCTCAGCCAACGTCCTGACTTTC. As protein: CASSLGQSSANVLTF. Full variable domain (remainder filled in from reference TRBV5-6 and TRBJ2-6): DAGVTQSPTHLIKTRGQQVTLRCSPKSGHDTVSWYQQALGQGPQFIFQYYEEEERQRGNFPDRFSGHQFPNYSSELNVNALLLGDSALYLCASSLGQSSANVLTFGAGSRLTVL.

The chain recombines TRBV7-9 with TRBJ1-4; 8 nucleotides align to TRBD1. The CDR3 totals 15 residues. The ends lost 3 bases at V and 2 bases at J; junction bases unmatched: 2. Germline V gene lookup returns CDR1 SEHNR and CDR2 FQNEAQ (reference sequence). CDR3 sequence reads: CASSFRTGTNEKLFF. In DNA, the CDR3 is TGTGCCAGCAGCTTTCGGACAGGGACTAATGAAAAACTGTTTTTT. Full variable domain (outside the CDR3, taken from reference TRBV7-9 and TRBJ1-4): DTGVSQNPRHKITKRGQNVTFRCDPISEHNRLYWYRQTLGQGPEFLTYFQNEAQLEKSRLLSDRFSAERPKGSFSTLEIQRTEQGDSAMYLCASSFRTGTNEKLFFGSGTQLSVL.

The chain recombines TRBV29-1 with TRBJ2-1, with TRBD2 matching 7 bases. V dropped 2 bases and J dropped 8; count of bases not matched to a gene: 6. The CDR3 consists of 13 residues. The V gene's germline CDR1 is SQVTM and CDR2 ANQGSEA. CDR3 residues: CSVELRTRDEQFF. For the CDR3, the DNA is TGCAGCGTTGAATTGAGGACTAGAGATGAGCAGTTCTTC.

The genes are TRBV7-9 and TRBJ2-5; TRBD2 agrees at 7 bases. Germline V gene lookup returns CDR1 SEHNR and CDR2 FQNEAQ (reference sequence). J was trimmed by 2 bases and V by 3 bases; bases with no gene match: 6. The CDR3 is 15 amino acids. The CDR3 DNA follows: TGTGCCAGCAGCTTTCCGACAGCGGGGCAAGAGACCCAGTACTTC. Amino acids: CASSFPTAGQETQYF.

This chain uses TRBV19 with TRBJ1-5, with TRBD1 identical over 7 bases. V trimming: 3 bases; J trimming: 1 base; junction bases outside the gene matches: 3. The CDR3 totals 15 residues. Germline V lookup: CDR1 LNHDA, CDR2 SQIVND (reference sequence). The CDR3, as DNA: TGTGCCAGTAGTATGGGGACAGCGAGCAATCAGCCCCAGCATTTT. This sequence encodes CASSMGTASNQPQHF.

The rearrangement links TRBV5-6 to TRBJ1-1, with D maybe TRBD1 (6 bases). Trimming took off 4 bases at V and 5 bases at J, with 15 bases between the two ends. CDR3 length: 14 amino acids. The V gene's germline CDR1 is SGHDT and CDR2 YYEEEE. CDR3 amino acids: CASSAQGGGTEAFF. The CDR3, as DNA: TGTGCCAGCAGCGCCCAAGGGGGGGGGACTGAAGCTTTCTTT. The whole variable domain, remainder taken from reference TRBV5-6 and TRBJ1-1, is DAGVTQSPTHLIKTRGQQVTLRCSPKSGHDTVSWYQQALGQGPQFIFQYYEEEERQRGNFPDRFSGHQFPNYSSELNVNALLLGDSALYLCASSAQGGGTEAFFGQGTRLTVV.

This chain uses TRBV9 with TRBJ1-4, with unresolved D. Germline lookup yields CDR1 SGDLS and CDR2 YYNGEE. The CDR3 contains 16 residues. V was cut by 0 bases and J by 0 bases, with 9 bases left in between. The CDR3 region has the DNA TGTGCCAGCAGCGTAGGGACCGGGGCAACTAATGAAAAACTGTTTTTT. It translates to CASSVGTGATNEKLFF. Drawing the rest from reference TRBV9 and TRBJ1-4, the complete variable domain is DSGVTQTPKHLITATGQRVTLRCSPRSGDLSVYWYQQSLDQGLQFLIQYYNGEERAKGNILERFSAQQFPDLHSELNLSSLELGDSALYFCASSVGTGATNEKLFFGSGTQLSVL.